This T cell receptor beta chain was identified during a study of vaccination effects on CD4 cells after COVID-19. The CDR3 consists of 14 residues. The germline gives CDR1 SGHRS, CDR2 YFSETQ. Trimming took off 3 bases at V and 0 bases at J, with 9 bases between the two ends. ViraFEST used viral peptide pools to expand antigen-specific CD4+ T cells before sequencing. Having been cultured for approximately ten days, the cells underwent CD4+ T cell isolation. Participants each got two BNT162b2 or mRNA-1273 vaccine doses. Approximately 2 million PBMC were seeded per well and grown in the presence of about 9.6 IU/ml IL-2 and approximately 11 ug/ml peptides. The authors replaced half the medium with IL-2 medium on days 3 and 7. For this clone: The target antigen is unknown.

Data came from immunoSEQ multiplex PCR; TCRdb stores just in-frame clones and leaves some out. The sample contains some 30,000 clones, approximately 68% of which appear only once. The rearrangement links TRBV5-1 to TRBJ1-1; D gene unclear. The sequence came from a human donor who received a COVID-19 vaccine. The sequencing here drew on CD4+ T cells from PBMCs cultured with SARS-CoV-2 spike peptides, taken after COVID-19 vaccination. The DNA for the CDR3 is TGCGCCAGCAGCTCGGGCCCTATGAACACTGAAGCTTTCTTT. Translating gives CASSSGPMNTEAFF.